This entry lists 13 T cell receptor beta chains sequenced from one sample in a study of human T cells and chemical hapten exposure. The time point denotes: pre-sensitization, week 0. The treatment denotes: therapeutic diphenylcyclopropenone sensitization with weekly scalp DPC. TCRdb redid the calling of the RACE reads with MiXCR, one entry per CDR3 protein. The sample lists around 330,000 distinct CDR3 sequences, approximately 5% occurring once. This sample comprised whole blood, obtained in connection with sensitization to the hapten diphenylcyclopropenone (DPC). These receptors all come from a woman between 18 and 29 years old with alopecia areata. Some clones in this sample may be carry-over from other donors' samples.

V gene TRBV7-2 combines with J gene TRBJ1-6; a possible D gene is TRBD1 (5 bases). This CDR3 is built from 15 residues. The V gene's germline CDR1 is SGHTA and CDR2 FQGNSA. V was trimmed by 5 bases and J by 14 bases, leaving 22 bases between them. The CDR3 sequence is CASSGRALWSGSLHF. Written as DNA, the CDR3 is TGTGCCAGCAGCGGCAGGGCTCTCTGGAGCGGATCCCTCCACTTT.

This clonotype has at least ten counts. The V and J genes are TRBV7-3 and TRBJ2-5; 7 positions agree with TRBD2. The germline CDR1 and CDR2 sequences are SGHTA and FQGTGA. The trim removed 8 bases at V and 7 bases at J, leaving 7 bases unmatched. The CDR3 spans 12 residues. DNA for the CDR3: TGTGCCAGCTCATCCCCGGGGGGGACCCAGTACTTC. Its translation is CASSSPGGTQYF.

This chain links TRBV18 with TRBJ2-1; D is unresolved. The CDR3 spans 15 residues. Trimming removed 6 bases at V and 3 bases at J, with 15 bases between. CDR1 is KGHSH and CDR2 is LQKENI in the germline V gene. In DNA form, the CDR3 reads TGTGCCAGCTCCCCCGTATCGGCTCTCTACAATGAGCAGTTCTTC. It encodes CASSPVSALYNEQFF. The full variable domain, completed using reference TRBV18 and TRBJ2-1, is NAGVMQNPRHLVRRRGQEARLRCSPMKGHSHVYWYRQLPEEGLKFMVYLQKENIIDESGMPKERFSAEFPKEGPSILRIQQVVRGDSAAYFCASSPVSALYNEQFFGPGTRLTVL.

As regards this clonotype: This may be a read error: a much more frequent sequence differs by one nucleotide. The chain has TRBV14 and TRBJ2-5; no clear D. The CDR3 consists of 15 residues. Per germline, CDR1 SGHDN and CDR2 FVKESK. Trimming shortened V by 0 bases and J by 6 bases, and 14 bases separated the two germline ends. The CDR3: CASSQENEKGQTQYF. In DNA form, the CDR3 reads TGTGCCAGCAGCCAAGAAAACGAGAAAGGGCAGACCCAGTACTTC.

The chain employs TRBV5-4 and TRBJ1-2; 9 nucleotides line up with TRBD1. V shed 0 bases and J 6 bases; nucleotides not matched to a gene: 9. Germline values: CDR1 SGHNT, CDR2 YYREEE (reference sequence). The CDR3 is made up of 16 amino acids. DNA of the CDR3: TGTGCCAGCAGCTTGGGACGGACAGGGGCAAGGAATGGCTACACCTTC. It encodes CASSLGRTGARNGYTF.

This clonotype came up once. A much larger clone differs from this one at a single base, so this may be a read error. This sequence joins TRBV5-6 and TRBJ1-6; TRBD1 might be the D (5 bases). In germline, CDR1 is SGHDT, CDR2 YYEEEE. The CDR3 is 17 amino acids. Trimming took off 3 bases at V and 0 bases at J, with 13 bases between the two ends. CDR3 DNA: TGTGCCAGCAGCTCCCCGACAGATAACTCCTATAATTCACCCCTCCACTTT. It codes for CASSSPTDNSYNSPLHF. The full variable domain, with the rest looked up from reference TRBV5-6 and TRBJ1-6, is DAGVTQSPTHLIKTRGQQVTLRCSPKSGHDTVSWYQQALGQGPQFIFQYYEEEERQRGNFPDRFSGHQFPNYSSELNVNALLLGDSALYLCASSSPTDNSYNSPLHFGNGTRLTVT.

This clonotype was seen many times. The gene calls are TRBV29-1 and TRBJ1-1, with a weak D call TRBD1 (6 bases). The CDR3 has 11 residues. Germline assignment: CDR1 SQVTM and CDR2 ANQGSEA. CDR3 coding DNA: TGCACAGGGGTAGTGAACACTGAAGCTTTCTTT. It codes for CTGVVNTEAFF.

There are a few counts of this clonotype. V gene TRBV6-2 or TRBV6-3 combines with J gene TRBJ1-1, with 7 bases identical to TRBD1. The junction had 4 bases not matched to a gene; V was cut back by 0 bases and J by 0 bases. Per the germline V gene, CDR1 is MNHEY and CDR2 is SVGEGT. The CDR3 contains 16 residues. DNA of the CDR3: TGTGCCAGCAGTTACTCAGGACAGGCCATGAACACTGAAGCTTTCTTT. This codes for CASSYSGQAMNTEAFF.

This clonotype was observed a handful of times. The CDR3 loop reads CASSLADGFTDTQYF. The CDR3 DNA follows: TGCGCCAGCAGCTTGGCCGACGGTTTTACAGATACGCAGTATTTT. The chain employs TRBV5-1 and TRBJ2-3; D is undetermined. The CDR3 has 15 residues. Germline V lookup: CDR1 SGHRS, CDR2 YFSETQ. Trimming left V 0 bases short and J 3 bases short, with 11 bases between.

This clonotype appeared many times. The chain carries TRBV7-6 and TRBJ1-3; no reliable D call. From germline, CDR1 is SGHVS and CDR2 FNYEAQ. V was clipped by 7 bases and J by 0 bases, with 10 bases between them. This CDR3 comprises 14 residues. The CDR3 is CASTGPSSGNTIYF. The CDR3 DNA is TGTGCCAGCACTGGACCGAGCTCTGGAAACACCATATATTTT.

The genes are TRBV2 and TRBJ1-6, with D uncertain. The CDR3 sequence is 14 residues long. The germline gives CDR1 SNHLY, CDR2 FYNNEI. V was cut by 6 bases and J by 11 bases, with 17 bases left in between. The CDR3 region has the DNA TGTGCCAGCAGGCTTGCGGACCGTCGTCCACCCCTCCACTTT. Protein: CASRLADRRPPLHF.

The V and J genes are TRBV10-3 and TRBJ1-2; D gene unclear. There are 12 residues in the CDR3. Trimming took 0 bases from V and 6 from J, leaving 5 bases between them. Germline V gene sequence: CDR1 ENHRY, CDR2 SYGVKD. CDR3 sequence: CAISESTNGYTF. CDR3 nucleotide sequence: TGTGCCATCAGTGAGTCGACCAATGGCTACACCTTC.

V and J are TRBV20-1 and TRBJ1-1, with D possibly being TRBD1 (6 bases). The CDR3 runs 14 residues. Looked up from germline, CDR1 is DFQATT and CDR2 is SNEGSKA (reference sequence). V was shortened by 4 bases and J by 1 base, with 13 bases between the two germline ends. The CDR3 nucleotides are TGCAGTGCTAAACCGGGACATGCGAACACTGAAGCTTTCTTT. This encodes CSAKPGHANTEAFF.